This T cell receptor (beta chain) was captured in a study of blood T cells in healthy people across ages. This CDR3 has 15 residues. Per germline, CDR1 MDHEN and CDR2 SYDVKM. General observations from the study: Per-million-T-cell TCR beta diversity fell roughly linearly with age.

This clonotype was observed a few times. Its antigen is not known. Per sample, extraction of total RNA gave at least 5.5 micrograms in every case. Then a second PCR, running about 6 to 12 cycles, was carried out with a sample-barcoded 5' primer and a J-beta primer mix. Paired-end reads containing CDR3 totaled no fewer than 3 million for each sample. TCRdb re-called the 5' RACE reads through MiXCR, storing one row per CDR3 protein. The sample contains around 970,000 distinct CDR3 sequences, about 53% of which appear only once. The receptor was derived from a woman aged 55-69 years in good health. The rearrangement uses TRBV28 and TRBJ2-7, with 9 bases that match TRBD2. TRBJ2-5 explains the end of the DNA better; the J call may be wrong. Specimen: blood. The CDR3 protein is CASMKPSGNSGTQYF. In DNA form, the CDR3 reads TGTGCCAGCATGAAGCCTAGCGGGAATAGTGGGACCCAGTACTTC.